The present T cell receptor (beta chain) was sequenced within a study of T-cell reconstitution after alpha-beta-depleted transplantation in children. V lost 2 bases to trimming and J lost 1 base, with 3 bases between them. The CDR3 runs to 11 residues. Germline V lookup: CDR1 GTSNPN, CDR2 SVGIG (reference sequence). Notes on the study in general: By one year post-transplant, T-cell counts and diversity largely arose from T cells that were newly produced. It was surviving recipient T cells and thymic progenitors that gave some patients high TCRbeta diversity at day 60. About two months after transplant, alpha-beta T cells reportedly came from several hundred expanded graft clones.

Note on this clonotype: Its specificity is not known.

Unique molecular identifiers were used in preparing the TCRbeta library. TCRdb reanalysed the PCR reads using MiXCR and keeps one entry per CDR3 protein. This sample has 700,000 to 950,000 distinct CDR3 sequences; roughly 15% occur once, and the top ten carry roughly 5%. Sequenced here: PBMCs, mostly from graft donor cells, sampled 360 days after TCRalphabeta/CD19-depleted stem cell transplant. The chain carries TRBV30 and TRBJ2-7; D unresolved. This TCR was recovered from a male patient aged 10 to 17 who had a stem cell transplant for acute lymphoblastic leukemia, so the T cells may come from the graft donor. CDR3 region: CAWSRSYEQYF. In DNA form, the CDR3 reads TGTGCCTGGAGTCGTTCCTACGAGCAGTACTTC.